This entry describes one TCR beta chain. This sample is part of a study of T cells in Graves' hyperthyroidism and ophthalmopathy. With 8 bases clipped from V and 5 bases from J, the junction kept 12 bases outside the gene matches. The CDR3 totals 15 residues. CDR1 SGHTS and CDR2 YDEGEE come from the germline V gene. Criteria for exclusion of patients were uncontrolled infection, other autoimmune disease, pregnancy or lactation. Researchers amplified the TCR beta CDR3 regions from RNA transcripts. First-round RT-PCR with HTBI primers amplified the TCR CDR3 region. MiXCR, applied by TCRdb to the multiplex PCR reads, yields one record per CDR3 protein. Of hundreds of thousands of distinct CDR3 sequences in the sample, approximately 15% were seen once.

The sample was blood. The source of this sequence is a woman aged 40 to 50 with Graves' hyperthyroidism. This rearrangement joins TRBV5-8 to TRBJ2-1; 8 nucleotides match TRBD1. The CDR3: CASSIRQGTHNEQFF. The DNA for the CDR3 is TGTGCCAGTAGTATCCGACAGGGGACCCACAATGAGCAGTTCTTC.